Below, one TCR beta chain is given with its context. Its antigen is unknown. The PCR was carried out with 60 Vbeta primers and 13 Jbeta primers. The method was immunoSEQ multiplex PCR; TCRdb's version includes in-frame clones alone and lacks a portion of them. The table lists about 130,000 clones, 60% to 80% of them singletons, with 1.1% in the top ten. This entry belongs to a study of cytomegalovirus exposure and HLA in healthy donors. Study-level findings and limits: What a later analysis reportedly showed was that an Asian-associated ancestry cluster had fewer N-insertions than the approximately 720-donor mean.

The CDR3 contains 12 residues. The germline gives CDR1 MNHNY, CDR2 SVGAGI (reference sequence). With 0 bases removed from V and 11 bases from J, the gap between germline ends came to 11 bases. The source is a male donor in good health and CMV-seronegative. This chain links TRBV6-6 with TRBJ2-7; D perhaps matches TRBD1 (7 bases). What was sequenced was PBMCs. The CDR3 loop reads CASSYSARGEYF. Written as DNA, the CDR3 is TGTGCCAGCAGTTACTCCGCCAGGGGGGAGTACTTC.